Listed below are T cell receptor beta chains from one sample, sequenced in a study of lymphopenia after photon versus proton radiotherapy. TCRdb's table, derived via immunoSEQ multiplex PCR, lists solely in-frame clones and lacks some. The sample includes 70,000 or so clones, approximately 91% seen only once; the top ten take approximately 2.6%. The sample in question was peripheral blood, obtained from a patient treated with photon-based radiotherapy. The origin of the receptors is a woman aged 70-85 years with pancreatic cancer. The CDR3 runs from the conserved cysteine through the conserved F or W. D genes are given only for firm matches. A clone size is listed for some rows: how often the clone was seen (once, few, many), or a class if it is expanded.

clone_size	v_call	d_call	j_call	cdr3_nt	cdr3_aa
NA	TRBV19	NA	TRBJ2-2	TGTGCCAGTAGCCGACTTGCCGGGGAGCTGTTTTTT	CASSRLAGELFF
NA	TRBV10-3	TRBD2	TRBJ2-3	TGTGCCATCACCCGACTAGCGGGAGATACGCAGTATTTT	CAITRLAGDTQYF
NA	TRBV20-1	TRBD1	TRBJ1-5	TGCAGTGCCCGGACAGGGAGAACCCAGCATTTT	CSARTGRTQHF
NA	TRBV7-9	NA	TRBJ2-5	TGTGCCAGCAGCTTAGTTCTCGGAGAGACCCAGTACTTC	CASSLVLGETQYF
NA	TRBV5-4	TRBD2	TRBJ2-3	TGTGCCAGCAGCTTGGATAGCGGGGGCACAGATACGCAGTATTTT	CASSLDSGGTDTQYF
NA	TRBV7-3	TRBD1	TRBJ2-7	TGTGCCAGCAGCTTAATAGACAGGGATGAGTACTTC	CASSLIDRDEYF
NA	TRBV28	NA	TRBJ2-1	TGTGCCAGCAGTGCGGCCGTCAATGAGCAGTTCTTC	CASSAAVNEQFF
NA	TRBV19	NA	TRBJ2-2	TGTGCCAGTAGTATAGACTTAACTGGGGAGCTGTTTTTT	CASSIDLTGELFF
few	TRBV30	TRBD1	TRBJ1-2	TGTGCCTGGTACAACAGGGGTAGCGGCTACACCTTC	CAWYNRGSGYTF
NA	TRBV5-1	NA	TRBJ2-7	TGCGCCAGCAGCCCTGACAGGCCCAGCTCCTACGAGCAGTACTTC	CASSPDRPSSYEQYF
NA	TRBV9	NA	TRBJ2-3	TGTGCCAGCAGCGTAGCTAGGGGGACAGATACGCAGTATTTT	CASSVARGTDTQYF
NA	TRBV7-9	NA	TRBJ1-2	TGTGCCAGCAGCCCCTCCGGGGGCCATGGCTACACCTTC	CASSPSGGHGYTF
NA	TRBV6-1	TRBD1	TRBJ1-1	TGTGCCAGCAGCCGACAGGGGTTGAACACTGAAGCTTTCTTT	CASSRQGLNTEAFF
NA	TRBV27	NA	TRBJ2-3	TGTGCCAGCAGTTTATGGGGGGCTTTCACAGATACGCAGTATTTT	CASSLWGAFTDTQYF
NA	TRBV2	NA	TRBJ2-7	TGTGCCAGCTCCAGGTCTATTTTCGAGCAGTACTTC	CASSRSIFEQYF
NA	TRBV19	TRBD1	TRBJ2-5	TGTGCCAGTAGTTTCGGACAGGGAGAGACCCAGTACTTC	CASSFGQGETQYF
NA	TRBV19	NA	TRBJ1-6	TGTGCCAGTAGCCCTGTCCCTGCTTCACCCCTCCACTTT	CASSPVPASPLHF
few	TRBV6-1	TRBD2	TRBJ2-1	TGTGCCAGCAGTGGACTAGCGGCACATAGACTCTACAATGAGCAGTTCTTC	CASSGLAAHRLYNEQFF
NA	TRBV4-1	NA	TRBJ2-5	TGCGCCAGCAGCCAACAATACCGGGGCCTGGACGAGACCCAGTACTTC	CASSQQYRGLDETQYF
NA	TRBV10-3	TRBD1	TRBJ1-2	TGTGCCATCAGTGATGGGACAGGGGCCAACTATGGCTACACCTTC	CAISDGTGANYGYTF
NA	TRBV19	TRBD1	TRBJ1-2	TGTGCCAGTAGTATAGCCGCAGGGGGCGAAAGGGGCTACACCTTC	CASSIAAGGERGYTF
NA	TRBV28	TRBD1	TRBJ2-1	TGTGCCAGCAGTTTATACCGACACCGGGACAGGGGAAGGAATGAGCAGTTCTTC	CASSLYRHRDRGRNEQFF
NA	TRBV7-6	NA	TRBJ2-7	TGTGCCAGCAGCGCGTACCGGGGCGAGCAGTACTTC	CASSAYRGEQYF
NA	TRBV7-9	NA	TRBJ2-3	TGTGCCAGCAGCCGAACGGGGGCCACAGATACGCAGTATTTT	CASSRTGATDTQYF
NA	TRBV29-1	NA	TRBJ1-4	TGCAGCGTTGCCCTTAATGAAAAACTGTTTTTT	CSVALNEKLFF
NA	TRBV27	TRBD2	TRBJ2-7	TGTGCCAGCAGCCAGGGACTAGCGGGATCGGAGCAGTACTTC	CASSQGLAGSEQYF
once	TRBV27	NA	TRBJ1-2	TGTGCCAGCAGTCGGGGGGGGATGAATGGCTACACCTTC	CASSRGGMNGYTF